These 32 T cell receptor beta chains originate from one sample sequenced in a study of T cell responses to AZD1222 COVID-19 vaccine. TCRdb keeps only in-frame clones here, not all; method: immunoSEQ multiplex PCR. In the table there are about 140,000 clones, over 85% of which are singletons. This specimen consisted of peripheral blood, obtained on day 0 of MenACWY control vaccination. Receptor source: an adult in good health.

The chain is built from TRBV13 and TRBJ2-1; 10 bases fit TRBD2. The germline CDR1 and CDR2 sequences are PRHDT and FYEKMQ (reference sequence). CDR3 length equals 15 residues. With V trimmed by 5 bases and J by 10 bases, 11 bases remained unmatched. The CDR3: CASSKLAGKLGEQFF. CDR3 coding DNA: TGTGCCAGCAGCAAACTAGCGGGAAAGCTTGGGGAGCAGTTCTTC.

This chain joins TRBV5-1 and TRBJ2-1, with D maybe TRBD2 (5 bases). Trimming removed 5 bases at V and 8 bases at J, with 14 bases between. The CDR3 runs to 13 residues. In germline, CDR1 is SGHRS, CDR2 YFSETQ. Here the CDR3 DNA reads TGCGCCAGCAGTGGCTCGGGATTACATGAGCAGTTCTTC. It is translated as CASSGSGLHEQFF.

The CDR3 DNA reads TGTGCCAGCAGCCCAGTTCGGGGTTCTGGAAACACCATATATTTT. Protein: CASSPVRGSGNTIYF. The rearrangement uses TRBV11-2 and TRBJ1-3; no definite D call. Germline-derived CDR1 and CDR2 are SGHAT and FQNNGV. V lost 5 bases and J 1 base, leaving 12 bases between the germline ends. The CDR3 covers 15 residues.

The table lists this clone with a few counts. The chain has TRBV18 and TRBJ1-5, with 8 bases lining up with TRBD1. With V trimmed by 7 bases and J by 7 bases, 6 bases remained unmatched. CDR3 length: 13 amino acids. The germline CDR1 and CDR2 sequences are KGHSH and LQKENI. CDR3 nucleotides: TGTGCCAGCTTATCGGGACAGGACCAGCCCCAGCATTTT. Protein product: CASLSGQDQPQHF.

The chain uses TRBV27 and TRBJ2-1; the match to TRBD1 covers 8 bases. J lost 7 bases, V lost 4 bases, and 3 bases had no gene match. The CDR3 is 13 amino acids. Germline assignment: CDR1 MNHEY and CDR2 SMNVEV (reference sequence). The DNA of the CDR3 is TGTGCCAGCAGTTCGTACAGGGGGAATGAGCAGTTCTTC. This sequence encodes CASSSYRGNEQFF.

In the case of this clone: This sample includes further DNA sequences coding for the same CDR3. V usage is TRBV5-1 and J usage is TRBJ1-1; D is unclear. The CDR3 extends over 12 amino acids. Trimming pared 0 bases from V and 3 bases from J, leaving 3 bases between. Germline V gene lookup returns CDR1 SGHRS and CDR2 YFSETQ. In DNA form, the CDR3 reads TGCGCCAGCAGCTTGGGTGACACTGAAGCTTTCTTT. Residues: CASSLGDTEAFF.

The gene calls are TRBV27 and TRBJ2-2; 8 nucleotides align to TRBD1. V lost 4 bases, J lost 5 bases, and 3 bases stayed unmatched. Germline V lookup: CDR1 MNHEY, CDR2 SMNVEV (reference sequence). The CDR3 is 14 residues long. CDR3 region: CASSWGQVTGELFF. The CDR3 DNA sequence: TGTGCCAGCAGTTGGGGACAGGTAACCGGGGAGCTGTTTTTT.

The chain couples TRBV2 to TRBJ1-2; 9 positions match TRBD1. V trimming: 2 bases; J trimming: 3 bases; junction bases outside the gene matches: 16. Germline loops: CDR1 SNHLY, CDR2 FYNNEI. The CDR3 runs to 19 residues. The CDR3, as DNA: TGTGCCAGCAGTGAATCCGGGACAGGGATGCGTCGTTTCGACTATGGCTACACCTTC. Translation: CASSESGTGMRRFDYGYTF.

The rearrangement uses TRBV28 and TRBJ1-1; D gene uncertain. This CDR3 region has 12 residues. Trimming removed 9 bases at V and 0 bases at J, with 8 bases between. CDR1 MDHEN and CDR2 SYDVKM come from the germline V gene. CDR3 in DNA: TGTGCCAGTAAGGACCTGAACACTGAAGCTTTCTTT. This codes for CASKDLNTEAFF. The variable domain in full, completed from reference TRBV28 and TRBJ1-1, reads DVKVTQSSRYLVKRTGEKVFLECVQDMDHENMFWYRQDPGLGLRLIYFSYDVKMKEKGDIPEGYSVSREKKERFSLILESASTNQTSMYLCASKDLNTEAFFGQGTRLTVV.

V is TRBV15 and J is TRBJ1-6, with D tentatively TRBD1 (6 bases). The CDR3 covers 14 residues. Trimming cost V 8 bases and J 2 bases, with 10 bases left between them. CDR1 and CDR2 from the germline V gene are LNHNV and YYDKDF (reference sequence). CDR3 sequence reads: CATARGTYNSPLHF. Here the CDR3 DNA reads TGTGCCACCGCCAGGGGCACCTATAATTCACCCCTCCACTTT.

V usage is TRBV20-1 and J usage is TRBJ2-7, with D possibly matching TRBD2 (5 bases). Between the trimmed V and J ends, which lost 6 bases and 7 bases, there was a span of 10 bases. The CDR3 runs to 10 residues. Germline CDR1 DFQATT, CDR2 SNEGSKA (reference sequence). CDR3 residues: CSALRGEQYF. The CDR3 DNA reads as TGCAGTGCCTTACGAGGGGAGCAGTACTTC.

This clone turned up a few times. This chain links TRBV30 with TRBJ1-1, with unresolved D. Trimming shortened V by 1 base and J by 0 bases, and 6 bases separated the two germline ends. Per germline, CDR1 GTSNPN and CDR2 SVGIG (reference sequence). The CDR3 spans 13 residues. CDR3 nucleotides: TGTGCCTGGAGTGAACAGTTGAACACTGAAGCTTTCTTT. It is translated as CAWSEQLNTEAFF.

The CDR3 bases are TGTGCCATCAGTGAGTCGAAGGTCGGCCGGGGCCGAGAAAAACTGTTTTTT. Translation: CAISESKVGRGREKLFF. The chain has TRBV10-3 and TRBJ1-4; perhaps TRBD1 as D (5 bases). Germline lookup yields CDR1 ENHRY and CDR2 SYGVKD. The CDR3 extends over 17 amino acids. Trimming removed 0 bases at V and 8 bases at J, with 19 bases between.

This sequence joins TRBV19 and TRBJ2-7; D tentatively fits TRBD1 or TRBD2 (5 bases each). From germline, CDR1 is LNHDA and CDR2 SQIVND (reference sequence). The V gene lost 5 bases and the J gene lost 0 bases, with 17 bases spanning the gap. This CDR3 comprises 16 residues. Written as DNA, the CDR3 is TGTGCCAGTAGTCCTTCCGACAGCGGAATCTCCTACGAGCAGTACTTC. It specifies CASSPSDSGISYEQYF.

CDR3 coding DNA: TGTGCCAGCAGCTTGGTCGCACAGGTTGAAGCTTTCTTT. Amino acids: CASSLVAQVEAFF. The chain employs TRBV5-6 and TRBJ1-1; TRBD1 is a possible D gene (5 bases). The CDR3 is 13 amino acids. Germline V gene data show CDR1 as SGHDT and CDR2 as YYEEEE. The V gene lost 0 bases and the J gene lost 7 bases, with 10 bases spanning the gap.

In its sample, this clone was seen once. The gene calls are TRBV5-8 and TRBJ2-5; D remains ambiguous. Trimming pared 4 bases from V and 5 bases from J, leaving 12 bases between. Germline lookup yields CDR1 SGHTS and CDR2 YDEGEE. The CDR3 loop spans 13 amino acids. CDR3 coding DNA: TGTGCCAGCAGCGTGGGCCGTTGGGAGACCCAGTACTTC. Protein sequence: CASSVGRWETQYF.

The chain couples TRBV7-9 to TRBJ1-2, with TRBD1 as a possible D gene (6 bases). The V and J ends lost 5 bases and 3 bases respectively, with 28 bases between them. Looked up from germline, CDR1 is SEHNR and CDR2 is FQNEAQ (reference sequence). The CDR3 covers 19 residues. The CDR3 bases are TGTGCCAGCAGCCAAAAAGGGGGAGCAGGGAATGGGTACGACTATGGCTACACCTTC. Translation: CASSQKGGAGNGYDYGYTF. Variable domain in full (rest from reference TRBV7-9 and TRBJ1-2): DTGVSQNPRHKITKRGQNVTFRCDPISEHNRLYWYRQTLGQGPEFLTYFQNEAQLEKSRLLSDRFSAERPKGSFSTLEIQRTEQGDSAMYLCASSQKGGAGNGYDYGYTFGSGTRLTVV.

This rearrangement joins TRBV28 to TRBJ1-3; the D is unclear. CDR3 length: 15 amino acids. The V end was cut by 3 bases, the J end by 3 bases, with 12 bases between. Germline CDR1 and CDR2: MDHEN and SYDVKM. CDR3 in amino acids: CASSFYHIYGNTIYF. The CDR3 region has the DNA TGTGCCAGCAGTTTCTACCATATCTATGGAAACACCATATATTTT. The full variable domain, its missing parts supplied by reference TRBV28 and TRBJ1-3, is DVKVTQSSRYLVKRTGEKVFLECVQDMDHENMFWYRQDPGLGLRLIYFSYDVKMKEKGDIPEGYSVSREKKERFSLILESASTNQTSMYLCASSFYHIYGNTIYFGEGSWLTVV.

This clone has a handful of counts. The chain uses TRBV7-8 and TRBJ1-4, with 10 bases identical to TRBD1. The V gene end was trimmed by 4 bases and the J gene end by 1 base; junction bases not matched to a gene: 9. Germline CDR1 is SGHVS and CDR2 is FQNEAQ. This CDR3 contains 18 residues. The CDR3 sequence is CASSYTGTGVQTNEKLFF. The CDR3 DNA follows: TGTGCCAGCAGCTATACCGGGACAGGGGTTCAAACTAATGAAAAACTGTTTTTT. The full variable domain, with the rest looked up from reference TRBV7-8 and TRBJ1-4, is GAGVSQSPRYKVAKRGQDVALRCDPISGHVSLFWYQQALGQGPEFLTYFQNEAQLDKSGLPSDRFFAERPEGSVSTLKIQRTQQEDSAVYLCASSYTGTGVQTNEKLFFGSGTQLSVL.

The chain employs TRBV5-1 and TRBJ1-6; D remains ambiguous. In germline, CDR1 is SGHRS, CDR2 YFSETQ. This CDR3 is 13 amino acids long. Trimming removed 2 bases at V and 5 bases at J, with 5 bases between. The CDR3, as DNA: TGCGCCAGCAGCTTCACAGATAATTCACCCCTCCACTTT. Encoded protein: CASSFTDNSPLHF.

The chain uses TRBV20-1 and TRBJ2-1, with D unresolved. The V gene lost 4 bases and the J gene lost 3 bases, with 4 bases spanning the gap. CDR3 length: 11 amino acids. Germline V gives CDR1 DFQATT, CDR2 SNEGSKA (reference sequence). CDR3 in DNA: TGCAGTGCTAATCACTACAATGAGCAGTTCTTC. It translates to CSANHYNEQFF.

J is TRBJ2-1 and V is TRBV7-9, with D uncertain. The V end was cut by 5 bases, the J end by 3 bases, with 17 bases between. In germline, CDR1 is SEHNR, CDR2 FQNEAQ (reference sequence). There are 16 residues in the CDR3. The CDR3 region has the DNA TGTGCCAGCAGCCTTTTGCAGTACAGCCTCTACAATGAGCAGTTCTTC. Translated, it gives CASSLLQYSLYNEQFF.

This clone was observed once. Here the CDR3 DNA reads TGTGCCAGCAGTTACTCGATGACGGCTCGCGGGACCCTGGGGAATGAGCAGTTCTTC. It is translated as CASSYSMTARGTLGNEQFF. The chain has TRBV6-2 or TRBV6-3 and TRBJ2-1; perhaps TRBD2 as D (6 bases). V shed 0 bases and J shed 7 bases, with 25 bases lying between them. Germline assignment: CDR1 MNHEY and CDR2 SVGEGT. The CDR3 covers 19 residues.

The chain combines TRBV28 with TRBJ1-5, with D perhaps TRBD1 (5 bases). The germline V and J ends were trimmed by 5 bases and 0 bases, with 8 bases remaining between them. Germline V CDR1 and CDR2: MDHEN, SYDVKM. The CDR3 totals 14 residues. The CDR3 sequence is CASSPGFSNQPQHF. The DNA of the CDR3 is TGTGCCAGCAGTCCAGGGTTTAGCAATCAGCCCCAGCATTTT.

The rearrangement joins TRBV5-1 to TRBJ1-6, with TRBD1 as a possible D gene (5 bases). Trimming pared 4 bases from V and 5 bases from J, leaving 16 bases between. CDR1 and CDR2 (germline): SGHRS, YFSETQ. The CDR3 sequence is 16 residues long. In DNA form, the CDR3 reads TGCGCCAGCAGCCTGATGTCGGGACGGAATAATTCACCCCTCCACTTT. Translation: CASSLMSGRNNSPLHF.

V and J are TRBV11-2 and TRBJ2-7; D may be TRBD1 (6 bases). V lost 6 bases and J lost 6, with 15 bases in between. Germline assignment: CDR1 SGHAT and CDR2 FQNNGV. The CDR3 extends over 13 amino acids. CDR3 DNA sequence: TGTGCCAGCAGAAGATCACAGGGATTCGAGCAGTACTTC. This sequence encodes CASRRSQGFEQYF.

The V and J genes are TRBV4-3 and TRBJ2-2, with TRBD2 as a possible D gene (6 bases). The CDR3 has 17 amino acids. CDR1 is LGHNA, CDR2 YSLEER, per germline. Trimming took off 3 bases at V and 4 bases at J, with 18 bases between the two ends. CDR3 in DNA: TGCGCCAGCAGCCAGGACCTCGGGGGTACGGGCACCGGGGAGCTGTTTTTT. The encoded protein is CASSQDLGGTGTGELFF.

This sequence joins TRBV27 and TRBJ2-7, with D tentatively TRBD2 (5 bases). Trimming pared 3 bases from V and 4 bases from J, leaving 13 bases between. The CDR3 spans 14 residues. Germline V gene lookup returns CDR1 MNHEY and CDR2 SMNVEV (reference sequence). DNA of the CDR3: TGTGCCAGCAGTTTTTTAACGGGAACGTACGAGCAGTACTTC. Its translation is CASSFLTGTYEQYF.

CDR3: CASSVAWATDTQYF. Here the CDR3 DNA reads TGTGCCAGCAGCGTAGCTTGGGCCACAGATACGCAGTATTTT. The chain is built from TRBV9 and TRBJ2-3; no definite D call. The CDR3 extends over 14 amino acids. V lost 0 bases to trimming and J lost 2 bases, with 7 bases between them. Germline loops: CDR1 SGDLS, CDR2 YYNGEE.

In its sample, this clone was seen once. The chain couples TRBV19 to TRBJ2-1; D perhaps matches TRBD2 (5 bases). V was pared by 3 bases and J by 8 bases, with 8 bases between. The CDR3 consists of 12 residues. Germline assignment: CDR1 LNHDA and CDR2 SQIVND (reference sequence). The CDR3 sequence: CASSMPGDEQFF. CDR3 DNA sequence: TGTGCCAGTAGTATGCCCGGGGATGAGCAGTTCTTC.

In its sample, this clone was seen once. The chain's CDR3 is CAISELQGARTEAFF. The DNA for the CDR3 is TGTGCCATCAGTGAGTTACAGGGGGCTCGGACTGAAGCTTTCTTT. The chain couples TRBV10-3 to TRBJ1-1; 9 positions match TRBD1. The V gene's germline CDR1 is ENHRY and CDR2 SYGVKD. V trimming: 1 base; J trimming: 5 bases; junction bases outside the gene matches: 5. CDR3 length: 15 residues.

V gene TRBV6-5 combines with J gene TRBJ1-1; the D gene is possibly TRBD1 (6 bases). There are 13 residues in the CDR3. Germline V gene lookup returns CDR1 MNHEY and CDR2 SVGAGI. V dropped 6 bases and J dropped 4 bases, with 12 bases sitting between them. The CDR3 coding sequence is TGTGCCAGCAGGGTCCCAGGGGTCACTGAAGCTTTCTTT. Translated: CASRVPGVTEAFF.